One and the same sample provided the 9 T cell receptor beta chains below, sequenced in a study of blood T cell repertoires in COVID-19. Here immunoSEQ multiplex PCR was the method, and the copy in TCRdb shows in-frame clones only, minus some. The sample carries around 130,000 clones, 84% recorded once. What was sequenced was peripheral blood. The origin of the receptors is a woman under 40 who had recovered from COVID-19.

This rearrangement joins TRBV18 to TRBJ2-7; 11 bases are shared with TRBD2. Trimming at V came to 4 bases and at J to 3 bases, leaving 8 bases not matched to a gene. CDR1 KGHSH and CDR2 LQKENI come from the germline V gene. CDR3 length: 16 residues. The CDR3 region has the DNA TGTGCCAGCTCACGAATTAGCGGGGGGGAATACTACGAGCAGTACTTC. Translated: CASSRISGGEYYEQYF. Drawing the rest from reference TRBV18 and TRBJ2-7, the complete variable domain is NAGVMQNPRHLVRRRGQEARLRCSPMKGHSHVYWYRQLPEEGLKFMVYLQKENIIDESGMPKERFSAEFPKEGPSILRIQQVVRGDSAAYFCASSRISGGEYYEQYFGPGTRLTVT.

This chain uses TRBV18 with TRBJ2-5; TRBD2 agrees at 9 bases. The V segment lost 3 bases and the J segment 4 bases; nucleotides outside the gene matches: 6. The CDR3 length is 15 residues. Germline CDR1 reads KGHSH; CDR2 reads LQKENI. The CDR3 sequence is CASSPVAGEAETQYF. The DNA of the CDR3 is TGTGCCAGCTCACCGGTAGCGGGAGAGGCAGAGACCCAGTACTTC.

CDR3 in DNA: TGCGCCAGCAGCCTGGGGGACAGGGGAACTGGAAACACCATATATTTT. Translating gives CASSLGDRGTGNTIYF. The gene calls are TRBV5-1 and TRBJ1-3; 10 nucleotides match TRBD1. The CDR3 extends over 16 amino acids. CDR1 SGHRS and CDR2 YFSETQ come from the germline V gene. Trimming at V came to 4 bases and at J to 2 bases, leaving 6 bases not matched to a gene.

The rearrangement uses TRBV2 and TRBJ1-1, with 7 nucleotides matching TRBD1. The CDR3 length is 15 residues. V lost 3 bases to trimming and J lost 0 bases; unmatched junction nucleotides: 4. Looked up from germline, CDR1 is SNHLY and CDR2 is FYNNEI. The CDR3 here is CASSDQGGMNTEAFF. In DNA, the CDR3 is TGTGCCAGCAGTGACCAGGGGGGTATGAACACTGAAGCTTTCTTT.

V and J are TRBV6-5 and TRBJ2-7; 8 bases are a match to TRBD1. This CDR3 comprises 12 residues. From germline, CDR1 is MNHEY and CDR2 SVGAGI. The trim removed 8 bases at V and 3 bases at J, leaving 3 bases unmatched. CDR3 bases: TGTGCCAGCCGGACAGGGAACTACGAGCAGTACTTC. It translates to CASRTGNYEQYF.

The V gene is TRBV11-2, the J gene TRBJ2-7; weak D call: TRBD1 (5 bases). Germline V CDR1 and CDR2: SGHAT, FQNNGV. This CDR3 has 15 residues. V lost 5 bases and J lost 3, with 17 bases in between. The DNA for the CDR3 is TGTGCCAGCAGCCAGAATTCCAGGGTAATCTACGAGCAGTACTTC. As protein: CASSQNSRVIYEQYF.

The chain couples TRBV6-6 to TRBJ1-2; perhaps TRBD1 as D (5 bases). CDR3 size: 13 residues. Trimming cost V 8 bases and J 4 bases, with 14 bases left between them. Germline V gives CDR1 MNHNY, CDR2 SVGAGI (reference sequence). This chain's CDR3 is CASWSLGPYGYTF. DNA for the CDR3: TGTGCCAGCTGGTCCTTGGGGCCCTATGGCTACACCTTC.

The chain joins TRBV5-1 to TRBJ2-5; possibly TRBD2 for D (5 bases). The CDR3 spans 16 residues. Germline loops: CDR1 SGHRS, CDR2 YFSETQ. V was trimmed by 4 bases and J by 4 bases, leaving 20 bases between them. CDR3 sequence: CASSPHLAAQGETQYF. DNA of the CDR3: TGCGCCAGCAGCCCACACCTAGCTGCCCAAGGAGAGACCCAGTACTTC.

The CDR3 DNA sequence: TGTGCCAGCTCACCAGAACGGGTGGATGGCACTGAAGCTTTCTTT. Protein: CASSPERVDGTEAFF. This chain links TRBV18 with TRBJ1-1, with D unresolved. CDR1 is KGHSH, CDR2 LQKENI, per germline. The ends were cut back, 2 bases at V and 4 bases at J, with 14 bases in the middle. The CDR3 length is 15 residues.